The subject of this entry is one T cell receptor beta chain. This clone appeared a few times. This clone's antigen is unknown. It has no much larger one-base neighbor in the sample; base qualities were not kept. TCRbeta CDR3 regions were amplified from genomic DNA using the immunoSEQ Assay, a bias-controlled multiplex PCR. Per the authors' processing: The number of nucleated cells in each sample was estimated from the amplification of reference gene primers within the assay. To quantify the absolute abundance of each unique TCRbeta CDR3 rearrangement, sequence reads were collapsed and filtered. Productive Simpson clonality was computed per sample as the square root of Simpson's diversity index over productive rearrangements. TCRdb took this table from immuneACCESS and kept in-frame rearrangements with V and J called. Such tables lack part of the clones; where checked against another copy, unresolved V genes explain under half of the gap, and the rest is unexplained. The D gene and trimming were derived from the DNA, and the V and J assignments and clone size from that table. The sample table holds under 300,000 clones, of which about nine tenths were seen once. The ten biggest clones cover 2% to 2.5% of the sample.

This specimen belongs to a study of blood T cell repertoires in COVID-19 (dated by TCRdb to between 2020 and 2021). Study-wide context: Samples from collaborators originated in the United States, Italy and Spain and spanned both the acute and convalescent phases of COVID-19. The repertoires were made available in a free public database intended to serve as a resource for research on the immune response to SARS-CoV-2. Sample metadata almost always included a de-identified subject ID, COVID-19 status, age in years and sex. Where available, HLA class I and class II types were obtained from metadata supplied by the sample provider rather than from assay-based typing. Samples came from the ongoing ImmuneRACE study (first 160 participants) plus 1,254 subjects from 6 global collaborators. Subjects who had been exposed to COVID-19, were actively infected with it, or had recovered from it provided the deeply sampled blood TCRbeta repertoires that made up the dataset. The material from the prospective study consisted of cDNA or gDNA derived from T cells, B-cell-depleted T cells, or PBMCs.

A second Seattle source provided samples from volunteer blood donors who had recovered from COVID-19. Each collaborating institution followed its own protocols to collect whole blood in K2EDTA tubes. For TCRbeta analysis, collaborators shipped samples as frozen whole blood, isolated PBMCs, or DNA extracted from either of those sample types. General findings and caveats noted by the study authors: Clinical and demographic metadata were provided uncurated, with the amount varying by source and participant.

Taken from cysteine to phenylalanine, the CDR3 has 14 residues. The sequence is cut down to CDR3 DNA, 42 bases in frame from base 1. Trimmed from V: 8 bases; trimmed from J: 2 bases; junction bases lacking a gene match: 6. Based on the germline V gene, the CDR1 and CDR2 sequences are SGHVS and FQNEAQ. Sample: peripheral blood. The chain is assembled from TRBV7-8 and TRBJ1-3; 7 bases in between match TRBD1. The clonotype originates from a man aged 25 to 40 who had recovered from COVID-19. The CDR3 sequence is CASVPDRAGNTIYF. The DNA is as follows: TGTGCCAGCGTCCCTGACAGGGCTGGAAACACCATATATTTT.